A single sample gave rise to the 3 T cell receptor beta chains below, sequenced in a study of PD-1 blockade in classical Hodgkin lymphoma (dated by TCRdb to the early 2020s). Sample time point, as interpreted from the label and publication: cycle 1 day 1 (C1D1), immediately before nivolumab initiation. Relapse after autologous stem cell transplantation had occurred in all trial patients, and cohorts A, B and C were distinguished by prior brentuximab vedotin exposure. The library was built by means of the immunoSEQ multiplex PCR assay. Here the immuneACCESS table is served through TCRdb, limited to in-frame sequences with V and J called. Missing clones are a known gap in these copies; in checked studies unresolved V genes cover under half, and the rest lacks a known reason. The sample has around 14,000 clones on record, about 86% of them singletons. Approximately 4.5% of the sample belongs to the ten largest clones.

Specimen: peripheral blood mononuclear cells (PBMCs), collected at baseline. The receptors come from a human donor with classical Hodgkin lymphoma.

The V and J genes are TRBV25-1 and TRBJ2-7, with D perhaps matching TRBD1 (6 bases). The CDR3 contains 14 residues. The germline V gene has CDR1 MGHDK and CDR2 SYGVNS. Trimming left V 6 bases short and J 4 bases short, with 16 bases between. For the CDR3, the DNA is TGTGCCAGCAGACCTAAGGGGGAAGCGTACGAGCAGTACTTC. It encodes CASRPKGEAYEQYF.

This sequence joins TRBV7-8 and TRBJ2-7; TRBD2 agrees at 12 bases. CDR1 is SGHVS, CDR2 FQNEAQ, per germline. The CDR3 has 15 amino acids. The junction had 6 bases not matched to a gene; V was cut back by 3 bases and J by 6 bases. In DNA, the CDR3 is TGTGCCAGCAGCTTGGAGACTAGCGGGAGATGCGAGCAGTACTTC. Translating gives CASSLETSGRCEQYF.

The chain is built from TRBV19 and TRBJ1-2, with 7 nucleotides matching TRBD1. J gave up 8 bases and V 4 bases, and 10 bases lay outside the gene matches. This CDR3 has 14 residues. Germline values: CDR1 LNHDA, CDR2 SQIVND (reference sequence). CDR3 protein: CASSNGAGGSGYTF. CDR3 coding DNA: TGTGCCAGTAGTAATGGGGCAGGGGGGTCCGGCTACACCTTC.